The next 14 T cell receptor beta chains were all read from a single sample in a study of blood T cells in healthy people across ages. Primed by a sample-barcoded 5' primer and a J-beta primer mix, a second PCR proceeded for roughly 7 to 12 cycles. TCRdb re-analysed the 5' RACE reads in MiXCR, keeping a single row per CDR3 protein. This sample has about 1,400,000 distinct CDR3 sequences, with around two fifths found just once. Material: blood. These receptors were collected from a woman between 18 and 30 years old in good health.

In its sample, this clonotype was seen many times. This sequence joins TRBV4-1 and TRBJ2-7; perhaps TRBD2 as D (5 bases). This CDR3 region has 13 residues. The germline V gene has CDR1 MGHRA and CDR2 YSYEKL. V was clipped by 2 bases and J by 1 base, with 6 bases between them. CDR3 sequence (DNA): TGCGCCAGCAGCCAACAGCGGTCCTACGAGCAGTACTTC. Protein sequence: CASSQQRSYEQYF.

This chain connects TRBV7-2 to TRBJ2-5, with 9 bases that match TRBD1. The J call may not be correct, given that the DNA end is closer to TRBJ2-7. In germline, CDR1 is SGHTA, CDR2 FQGNSA. The CDR3 spans 15 residues. The CDR3 loop is CASSLRRDREYEQYF. The CDR3, as DNA: TGTGCCAGCAGCTTAAGGAGGGACAGGGAATACGAGCAGTACTTC.

For this clonotype: The junction and the germline gene differ at one end; a read error may be behind it. CDR3 in DNA: TGTAACAGCAGTCCCGAACAGGGGACCCTGAAAACTGAAGCTTTCTTT. Protein: CNSSPEQGTLKTEAFF. The rearrangement links TRBV3-1 to TRBJ1-1, with TRBD1 identical over 7 bases. Germline V gene data show CDR1 as LGHDT and CDR2 as YNNKEL (reference sequence). This CDR3 is 16 amino acids long.

This chain connects TRBV2 to TRBJ2-5; the D is unclear. This CDR3 is built from 12 residues. Germline CDR1 is SNHLY and CDR2 is FYNNEI. The V end lost 0 bases, the J end lost 3 bases, and 2 bases lay between the germline ends. Written as DNA, the CDR3 is TGTGCCAGCAGTGAAGCGGAAGAGACCCAGTACTTC. This codes for CASSEAEETQYF.

The CDR3 protein is CASSAREQAPNYGYTF. CDR3 sequence (DNA): TGTGCCAGCAGTGCCCGTGAACAGGCCCCTAACTATGGCTACACCTTC. J is TRBJ1-2 and V is TRBV25-1; the D gene is possibly TRBD1 (5 bases). This CDR3 spans 16 amino acids. V was shortened by 4 bases and J by 0 bases, with 15 bases between the two germline ends. CDR1 is MGHDK, CDR2 SYGVNS, per germline.

The V call is TRBV28, the J call TRBJ2-7; TRBD1 matches 8 bases. V shed 7 bases and J 5 bases; nucleotides not matched to a gene: 13. The CDR3 has 15 residues. Per germline, CDR1 MDHEN and CDR2 SYDVKM. The CDR3 loop reads CASNVPGQEHNEQYF. The CDR3 bases are TGTGCCAGCAATGTCCCGGGACAGGAGCACAACGAGCAGTACTTC.

The sample holds a few counts of this clonotype. The chain couples TRBV12-3 or TRBV12-4 to TRBJ2-7; D not certain. Trimming took 2 bases from V and 0 from J, leaving 11 bases between them. The CDR3 totals 15 residues. CDR3 sequence reads: CASSLFSRSSYEQYF. The CDR3 DNA is TGTGCCAGCAGTTTATTCTCCCGGAGCTCCTACGAGCAGTACTTC.

V gene TRBV7-9 combines with J gene TRBJ1-5; 9 positions agree with TRBD1. The length of the CDR3 is 15 residues. Germline V gene sequence: CDR1 SEHNR, CDR2 FQNEAQ (reference sequence). Germline trimming cut 1 base from V and 6 bases from J; bases unmatched to any gene: 4. CDR3 protein: CASSLGDRALQPQHF. DNA for the CDR3: TGTGCCAGCAGCTTAGGGGACAGGGCACTTCAGCCCCAGCATTTT.

The J gene is TRBJ1-2, the V gene TRBV7-9; D uncertain. From germline, CDR1 is SEHNR and CDR2 FQNEAQ (reference sequence). The CDR3 covers 15 residues. The germline V and J ends were trimmed by 6 bases and 7 bases, with 21 bases remaining between them. The CDR3 loop is CASSHQRGQGIGYTF. Here the CDR3 DNA reads TGTGCCAGCAGTCATCAGCGAGGCCAAGGGATTGGCTACACCTTC.

Note on this clonotype: Compared with germline, one end of the junction differs, possibly owing to a read error. The chain is built from TRBV5-5 and TRBJ2-7, with D possibly TRBD2 on 6 matching bases. This CDR3 contains 15 residues. Germline loops: CDR1 SGHKS, CDR2 YYEKEE (reference sequence). The CDR3 loop reads CASSSFPGEGYEQNF. CDR3 nucleotide sequence: TGTGCCAGCAGCTCATTTCCGGGAGAGGGCTACGAGCAGAACTTC. Drawing the rest from reference TRBV5-5 and TRBJ2-7, the complete variable domain is DAGVTQSPTHLIKTRGQQVTLRCSPISGHKSVSWYQQVLGQGPQFIFQYYEKEERGRGNFPDRFSARQFPNYSSELNVNALLLGDSALYLCASSSFPGEGYEQNFGPGTRLTVT.

This clonotype was picked up a small number of times. The chain joins TRBV10-3 to TRBJ2-5, with 10 nucleotides matching TRBD2. J was trimmed by 11 bases and V by 4 bases; bases with no gene match: 7. This CDR3 is 13 amino acids long. CDR1 ENHRY and CDR2 SYGVKD come from the germline V gene. The CDR3 loop reads CAISVAGGGEQYF. CDR3 DNA sequence: TGTGCCATCAGTGTAGCGGGAGGTGGGGAGCAGTACTTC.

The chain employs TRBV7-8 and TRBJ1-1; D uncertain. V was clipped by 2 bases and J by 3 bases, with 16 bases between them. The germline V gene has CDR1 SGHVS and CDR2 FQNEAQ. The CDR3 runs 16 residues. CDR3 in DNA: TGTGCCAGCAGCTTATTAGAGGCCAGGCCCTACACTGAAGCTTTCTTT. Translated, it gives CASSLLEARPYTEAFF. The full variable domain, in which reference TRBV7-8 and TRBJ1-1 provide the parts outside the CDR3, is GAGVSQSPRYKVAKRGQDVALRCDPISGHVSLFWYQQALGQGPEFLTYFQNEAQLDKSGLPSDRFFAERPEGSVSTLKIQRTQQEDSAVYLCASSLLEARPYTEAFFGQGTRLTVV.

In its sample, this clonotype was seen once. The chain recombines TRBV5-1 with TRBJ2-7; 7 bases agree with TRBD2. The V gene end was trimmed by 4 bases and the J gene end by 3 bases; junction bases not matched to a gene: 10. In germline, CDR1 is SGHRS, CDR2 YFSETQ. The CDR3 has 15 residues. The CDR3 sequence: CASSVGTGGVYEQYF. The CDR3 DNA reads as TGCGCCAGCAGCGTTGGGACGGGGGGAGTCTACGAGCAGTACTTC.

V gene TRBV29-1 combines with J gene TRBJ2-1, with D possibly being TRBD2 (6 bases). The end of the DNA is better explained by TRBJ2-7, so the J call may be wrong. There are 16 residues in the CDR3. CDR1 SQVTM and CDR2 ANQGSEA come from the germline V gene. CDR3 sequence: CSVEGPGGITYNEQYF. CDR3 coding DNA: TGCAGCGTTGAAGGCCCTGGGGGGATCACCTACAATGAGCAGTACTTC.